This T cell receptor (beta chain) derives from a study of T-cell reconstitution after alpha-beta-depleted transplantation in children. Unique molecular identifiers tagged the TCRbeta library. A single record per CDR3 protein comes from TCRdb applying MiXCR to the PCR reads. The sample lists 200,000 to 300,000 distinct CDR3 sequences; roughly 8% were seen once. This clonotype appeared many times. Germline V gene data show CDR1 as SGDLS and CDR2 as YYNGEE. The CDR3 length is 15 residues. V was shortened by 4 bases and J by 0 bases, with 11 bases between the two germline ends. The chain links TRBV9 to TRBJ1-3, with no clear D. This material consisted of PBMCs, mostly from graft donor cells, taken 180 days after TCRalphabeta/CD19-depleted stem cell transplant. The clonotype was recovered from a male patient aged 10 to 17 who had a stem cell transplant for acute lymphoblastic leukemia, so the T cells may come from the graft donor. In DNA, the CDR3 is TGTGCCAGCAGCTCCGAGTTTGTCTCTGGAAACACCATATATTTT. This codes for CASSSEFVSGNTIYF.